Below, one T cell receptor (beta chain) is given with its context. What it binds is unknown. Clones were sequenced by immunoSEQ multiplex PCR, and TCRdb holds only the in-frame ones, with some missing. The sample consists of about 82,000 clones, approximately 90% of them appearing once. Collection occurred without any documented infections or immune events in donors. Germline assignment: CDR1 LNHDA and CDR2 SQIVND (reference sequence). Trimming took off 5 bases at V and 4 bases at J, with 14 bases between the two ends. This CDR3 is 14 amino acids long. These data are taken from a study of identifying expanded T cells in peripheral blood. Broader study findings: Differentially abundant clones: about 1.1 between replicates, about 17 at two to three weeks, 19 at four. Clone count variance between two-week samples rose with total template count.

This chain links TRBV19 with TRBJ1-2, with a weak D call TRBD1 (5 bases). This TCR came from a person aged 18 to 70 in good health. Sequencing used blood. The CDR3 loop is CASSSSGSIYGYTF. CDR3 in DNA: TGTGCCAGTAGTTCTTCAGGGTCCATCTATGGCTACACCTTC.